These 2 T cell receptor beta chains came from one sample sequenced in a study of human T cells and chemical hapten exposure. Time point noted: pre-sensitization, week 0. Treatment: therapeutic diphenylcyclopropenone sensitization with weekly scalp DPC. TCRdb re-called the RACE reads through MiXCR, storing one row per CDR3 protein. The table shows around 380,000 distinct CDR3 sequences, with over 5% occurring only once. Sequences were derived from whole blood, sampled in connection with sensitization to the hapten diphenylcyclopropenone (DPC). These receptor sequences come from a young woman with alopecia areata. Some clones in this sample may be carry-over from other donors' samples.

The J gene is TRBJ1-1, the V gene TRBV20-1; D unclear. Trimming took off 0 bases at V and 3 bases at J, with 8 bases between the two ends. The V gene's germline CDR1 is DFQATT and CDR2 SNEGSKA (reference sequence). This CDR3 comprises 13 residues. The CDR3 protein is CSARDAGDTEAFF. The CDR3, as DNA: TGCAGTGCTAGAGATGCGGGCGACACTGAAGCTTTCTTT.

This clonotype was seen many times. The chain combines TRBV7-2 with TRBJ1-3; no firm D call. The CDR3 is made up of 13 amino acids. Trimming pared 4 bases from V and 7 bases from J, leaving 11 bases between. Germline V gene lookup returns CDR1 SGHTA and CDR2 FQGNSA. The CDR3 loop reads CASSSPMTNTIYF. CDR3 in DNA: TGTGCCAGCAGCTCCCCAATGACGAACACCATATATTTT.